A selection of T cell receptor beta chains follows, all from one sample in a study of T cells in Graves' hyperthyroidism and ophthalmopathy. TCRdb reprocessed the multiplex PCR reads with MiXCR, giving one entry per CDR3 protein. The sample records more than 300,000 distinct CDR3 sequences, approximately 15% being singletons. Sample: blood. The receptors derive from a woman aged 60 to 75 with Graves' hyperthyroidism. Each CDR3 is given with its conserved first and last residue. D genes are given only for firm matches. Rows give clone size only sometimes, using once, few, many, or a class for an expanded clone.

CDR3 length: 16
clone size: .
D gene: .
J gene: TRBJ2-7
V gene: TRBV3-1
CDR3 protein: CASSHEMGTASYEQYF
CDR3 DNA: TGTGCCAGCAGCCACGAGATGGGAACCGCCTCCTACGAGCAGTACTTC

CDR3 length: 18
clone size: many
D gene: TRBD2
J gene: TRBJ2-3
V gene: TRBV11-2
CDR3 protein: CASSPRTSGPFPGDTQYF
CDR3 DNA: TGTGCCAGCAGCCCACGCACTAGCGGCCCTTTTCCAGGGGATACGCAGTATTTT

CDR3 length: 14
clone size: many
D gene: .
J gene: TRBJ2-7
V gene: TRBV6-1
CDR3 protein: CASSEIGSRYEQYF
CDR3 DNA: TGTGCCAGCAGTGAGATAGGGAGTCGCTACGAGCAGTACTTC

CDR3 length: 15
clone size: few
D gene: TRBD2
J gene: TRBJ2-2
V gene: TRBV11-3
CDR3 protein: CASSGTRGRSGELFF
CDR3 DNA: TGTGCCAGCAGCGGGACTAGGGGAAGGTCCGGGGAGCTGTTTTTT

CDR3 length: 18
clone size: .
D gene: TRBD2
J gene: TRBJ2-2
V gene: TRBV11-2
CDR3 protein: CASSTSSSGSVYGGELFF
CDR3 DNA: TGTGCCAGCAGCACCTCCTCTAGCGGGAGTGTTTATGGCGGGGAGCTGTTTTTT

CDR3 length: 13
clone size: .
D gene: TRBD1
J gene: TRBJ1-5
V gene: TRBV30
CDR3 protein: CAWSPTGRQPQHF
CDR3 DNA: TGTGCCTGGAGTCCGACAGGGAGGCAGCCCCAGCATTTT

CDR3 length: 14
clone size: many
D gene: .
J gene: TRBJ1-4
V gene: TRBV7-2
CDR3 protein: CASSPGLTNEKLFF
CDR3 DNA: TGTGCCAGCAGCCCAGGGCTTACTAATGAAAAACTGTTTTTT

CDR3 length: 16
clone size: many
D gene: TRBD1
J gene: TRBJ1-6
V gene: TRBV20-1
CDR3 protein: CSARNPGTGIFSPLHF
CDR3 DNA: TGCAGTGCTAGGAACCCCGGGACAGGGATTTTTTCACCCCTCCACTTT

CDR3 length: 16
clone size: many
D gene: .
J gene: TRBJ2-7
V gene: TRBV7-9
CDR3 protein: CASSLRARGSSYEQYF
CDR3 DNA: TGTGCCAGCAGCTTAAGGGCCCGGGGCAGTTCCTACGAGCAGTACTTC

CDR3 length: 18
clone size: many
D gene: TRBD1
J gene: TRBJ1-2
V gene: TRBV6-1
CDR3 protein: CASSEVRTGALGYYGYTF
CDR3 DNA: TGTGCCAGCAGTGAAGTCCGGACAGGGGCGCTAGGCTACTATGGCTACACCTTC

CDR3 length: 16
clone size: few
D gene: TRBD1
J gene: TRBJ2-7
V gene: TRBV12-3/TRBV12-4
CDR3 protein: CASSLYTGGLFYEQYF
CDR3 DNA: TGTGCCAGCAGTCTTTATACAGGGGGCCTGTTTTACGAGCAGTACTTC

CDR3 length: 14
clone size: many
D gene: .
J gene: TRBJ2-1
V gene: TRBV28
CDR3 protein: CASSLSWGRNEQFF
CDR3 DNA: TGTGCCAGCAGTTTATCTTGGGGGAGGAATGAGCAGTTCTTC

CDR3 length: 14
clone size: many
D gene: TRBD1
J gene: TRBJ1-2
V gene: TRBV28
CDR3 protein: CASSLEGARYGYTF
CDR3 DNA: TGTGCCAGCAGTTTAGAGGGGGCGCGGTATGGCTACACCTTC

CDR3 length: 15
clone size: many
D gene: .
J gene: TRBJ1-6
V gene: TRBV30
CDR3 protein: CAWSGNPAFNSPLHF
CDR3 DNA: TGTGCCTGGAGTGGAAACCCAGCCTTTAATTCACCCCTCCACTTT

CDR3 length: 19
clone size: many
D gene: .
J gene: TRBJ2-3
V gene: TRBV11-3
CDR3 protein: CASSLGLGLPGTSTDTQYF
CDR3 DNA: TGTGCCAGCAGCTTAGGCCTGGGACTGCCAGGGACTAGCACAGATACGCAGTATTTT

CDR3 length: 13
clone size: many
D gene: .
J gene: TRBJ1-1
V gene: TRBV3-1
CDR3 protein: CASSQVLNTEAFF
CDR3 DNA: TGTGCCAGCAGCCAAGTTTTGAACACTGAAGCTTTCTTT

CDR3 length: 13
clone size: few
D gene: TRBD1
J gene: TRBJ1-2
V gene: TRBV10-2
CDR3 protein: CASSLGQPVGYTF
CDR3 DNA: TGCGCCAGCAGTCTGGGACAGCCCGTTGGCTACACCTTC

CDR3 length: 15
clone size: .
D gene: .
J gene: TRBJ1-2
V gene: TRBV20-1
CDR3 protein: CSARDRGRGDYGYTF
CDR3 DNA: TGCAGTGCTAGAGATCGAGGCAGGGGCGACTATGGCTACACCTTC

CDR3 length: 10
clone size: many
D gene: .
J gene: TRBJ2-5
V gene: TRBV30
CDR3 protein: CAWARETQYF
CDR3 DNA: TGTGCCTGGGCGAGAGAGACCCAGTACTTC

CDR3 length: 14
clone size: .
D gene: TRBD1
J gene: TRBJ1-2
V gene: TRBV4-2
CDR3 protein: CASSQETGTYGYTF
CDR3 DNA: TGTGCCAGCAGCCAAGAGACAGGGACCTATGGCTACACCTTC

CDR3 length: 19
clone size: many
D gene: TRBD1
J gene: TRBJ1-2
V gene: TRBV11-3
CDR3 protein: CASSPSGADRGLANYGYTF
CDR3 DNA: TGTGCCAGCAGCCCTAGCGGGGCGGACAGGGGGCTTGCTAACTATGGCTACACCTTC

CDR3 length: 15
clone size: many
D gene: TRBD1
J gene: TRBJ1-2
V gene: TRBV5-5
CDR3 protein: CASRSAGGRLDGYTF
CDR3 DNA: TGTGCCAGCAGGTCAGCAGGGGGCAGATTGGATGGCTACACCTTC

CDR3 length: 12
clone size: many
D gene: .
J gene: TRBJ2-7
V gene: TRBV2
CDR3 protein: CASSFRTGEQYF
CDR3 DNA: TGTGCCAGCAGTTTCCGAACCGGCGAGCAGTACTTC

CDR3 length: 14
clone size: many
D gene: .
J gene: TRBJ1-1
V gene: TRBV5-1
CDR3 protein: CASSFQLGNTEAFF
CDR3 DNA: TGCGCCAGCAGCTTCCAGTTGGGGAACACTGAAGCTTTCTTT

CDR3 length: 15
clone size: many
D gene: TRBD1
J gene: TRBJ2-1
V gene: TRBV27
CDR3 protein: CASNLGQGYYNEQFF
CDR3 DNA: TGTGCCAGCAACCTTGGACAGGGGTACTACAATGAGCAGTTCTTC

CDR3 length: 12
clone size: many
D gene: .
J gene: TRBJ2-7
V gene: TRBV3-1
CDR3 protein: CASSSGMDEQYF
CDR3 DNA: TGTGCCAGCAGCTCAGGGATGGACGAGCAGTACTTC

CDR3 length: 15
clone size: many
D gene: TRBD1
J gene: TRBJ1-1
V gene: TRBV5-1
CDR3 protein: CASSARTGPNTEAFF
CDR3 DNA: TGCGCCAGCAGCGCACGGACAGGCCCGAACACTGAAGCTTTCTTT

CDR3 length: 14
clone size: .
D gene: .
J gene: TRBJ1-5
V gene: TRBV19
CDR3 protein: CASRLFGGVQPQHF
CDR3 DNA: TGTGCCAGTAGGTTATTCGGGGGGGTACAGCCCCAGCATTTT

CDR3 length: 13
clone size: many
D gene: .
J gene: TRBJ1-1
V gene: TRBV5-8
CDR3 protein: CASSLGGHTEAFF
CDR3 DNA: TGTGCCAGCAGCTTAGGAGGTCACACTGAAGCTTTCTTT

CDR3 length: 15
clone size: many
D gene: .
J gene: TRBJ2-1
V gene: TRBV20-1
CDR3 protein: CSARSPNGPYNEQFF
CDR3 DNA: TGCAGTGCTCGTAGCCCTAACGGGCCCTACAATGAGCAGTTCTTC

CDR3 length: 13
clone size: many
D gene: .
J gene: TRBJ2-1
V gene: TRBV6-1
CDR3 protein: CASSFLSNNEQFF
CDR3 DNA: TGTGCCAGCAGTTTTTTAAGTAACAATGAGCAGTTCTTC

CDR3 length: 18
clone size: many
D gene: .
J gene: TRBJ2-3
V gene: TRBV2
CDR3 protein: CASSTRRGRGIGADTQYF
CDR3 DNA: TGTGCCAGCAGTACCCGCCGGGGCAGGGGCATCGGCGCAGATACGCAGTATTTT

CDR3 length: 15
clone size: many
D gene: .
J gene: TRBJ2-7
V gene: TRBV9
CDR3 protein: CASSVEGHIVNEQYF
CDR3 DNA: TGTGCCAGCAGCGTAGAAGGGCACATCGTCAACGAGCAGTACTTC

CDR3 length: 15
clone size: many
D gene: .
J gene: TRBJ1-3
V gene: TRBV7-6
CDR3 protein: CASSSTLTAGNTIYF
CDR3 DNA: TGTGCCAGCAGCTCGACCCTGACAGCTGGAAACACCATATATTTT

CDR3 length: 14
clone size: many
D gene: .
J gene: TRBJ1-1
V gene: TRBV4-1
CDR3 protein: CASSQFGTAAEAFF
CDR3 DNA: TGCGCCAGCAGCCAATTTGGGACGGCCGCCGAAGCTTTCTTT

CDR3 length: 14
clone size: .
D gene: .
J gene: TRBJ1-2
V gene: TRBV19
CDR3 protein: CASSMRHTNYGYTF
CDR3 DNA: TGTGCCAGTAGTATGCGACACACTAACTATGGCTACACCTTC

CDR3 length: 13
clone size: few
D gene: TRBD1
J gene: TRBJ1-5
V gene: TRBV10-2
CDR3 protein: CASRDRVDQPQHF
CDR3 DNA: TGCGCCAGCAGGGACAGGGTCGATCAGCCCCAGCATTTT

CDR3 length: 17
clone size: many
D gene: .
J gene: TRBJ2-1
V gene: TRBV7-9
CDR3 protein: CASSFFLQVGSYNEQFF
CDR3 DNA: TGTGCCAGCAGCTTCTTTCTCCAGGTTGGCTCCTACAATGAGCAGTTCTTC

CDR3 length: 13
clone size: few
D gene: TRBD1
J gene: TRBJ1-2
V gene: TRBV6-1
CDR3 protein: CASRRQGPYGYTF
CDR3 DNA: TGTGCCAGCAGACGACAGGGTCCCTATGGCTACACCTTC

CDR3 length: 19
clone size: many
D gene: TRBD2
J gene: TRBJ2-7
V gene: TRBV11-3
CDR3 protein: CASSLGGWGTSGSPYEQYF
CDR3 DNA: TGTGCCAGCAGCTTAGGGGGTTGGGGGACTAGCGGGAGCCCCTACGAGCAGTACTTC

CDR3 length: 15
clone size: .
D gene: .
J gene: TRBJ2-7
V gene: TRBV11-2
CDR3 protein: CASSLGEGIIYEQYF
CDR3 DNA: TGTGCCAGCAGCTTAGGGGAAGGGATCATCTACGAGCAGTACTTC

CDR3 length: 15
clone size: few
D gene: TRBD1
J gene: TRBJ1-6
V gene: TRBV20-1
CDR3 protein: CSAREAGQGASPLHF
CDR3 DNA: TGCAGTGCTAGAGAGGCGGGACAGGGGGCTTCACCCCTCCACTTT

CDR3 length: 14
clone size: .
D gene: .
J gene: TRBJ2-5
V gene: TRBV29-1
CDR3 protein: CSVAKASAQETQYF
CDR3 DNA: TGCAGCGTTGCGAAGGCGTCGGCGCAAGAGACCCAGTACTTC

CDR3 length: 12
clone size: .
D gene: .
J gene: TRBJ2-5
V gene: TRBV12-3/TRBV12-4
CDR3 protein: CASSLSSGTQYF
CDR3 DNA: TGTGCCAGCAGTCTCTCCTCGGGGACCCAGTACTTC

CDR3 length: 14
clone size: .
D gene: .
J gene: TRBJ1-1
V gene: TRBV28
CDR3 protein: CASSFLGRGTEAFF
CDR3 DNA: TGTGCCAGCAGTTTCTTGGGTAGGGGCACTGAAGCTTTCTTT

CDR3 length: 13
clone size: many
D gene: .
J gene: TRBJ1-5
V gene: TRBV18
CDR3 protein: CASSPPAGLPQHF
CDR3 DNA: TGTGCCAGCTCACCACCGGCCGGTCTGCCCCAGCATTTT

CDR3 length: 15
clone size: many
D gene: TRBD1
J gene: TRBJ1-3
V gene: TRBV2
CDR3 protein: CASRARGFSGNTIYF
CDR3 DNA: TGTGCCAGCAGAGCCAGGGGGTTCTCTGGAAACACCATATATTTT

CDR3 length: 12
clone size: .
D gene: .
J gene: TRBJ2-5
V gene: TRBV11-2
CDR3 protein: CASRKIPKTQYF
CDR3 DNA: TGTGCCAGCAGGAAAATTCCGAAGACCCAGTACTTC

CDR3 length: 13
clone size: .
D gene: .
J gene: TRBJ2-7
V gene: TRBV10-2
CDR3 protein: CASRAGPSYEQYF
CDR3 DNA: TGCGCCAGCAGGGCCGGGCCAAGCTACGAGCAGTACTTC

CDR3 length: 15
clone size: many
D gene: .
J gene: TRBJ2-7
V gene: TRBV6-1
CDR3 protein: CASTLIDSHTYEQYF
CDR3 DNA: TGTGCCAGCACCCTCATCGACAGCCACACCTACGAGCAGTACTTC

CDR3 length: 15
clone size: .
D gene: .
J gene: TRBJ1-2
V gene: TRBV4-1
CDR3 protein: CASSQAFSTNYGYTF
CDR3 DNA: TGCGCCAGCAGCCAAGCTTTCTCAACTAACTATGGCTACACCTTC

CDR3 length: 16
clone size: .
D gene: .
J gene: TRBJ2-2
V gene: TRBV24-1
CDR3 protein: CATSDPSAPNTGELFF
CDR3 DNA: TGTGCCACCAGTGACCCGTCGGCCCCGAACACCGGGGAGCTGTTTTTT

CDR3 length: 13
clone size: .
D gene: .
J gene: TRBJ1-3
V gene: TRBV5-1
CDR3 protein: CASSWEQENTIYF
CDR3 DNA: TGCGCCAGCAGCTGGGAACAGGAAAACACCATATATTTT

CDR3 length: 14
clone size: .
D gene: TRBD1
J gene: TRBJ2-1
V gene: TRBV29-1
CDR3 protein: CSVGGGQGSNEQFF
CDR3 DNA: TGCAGCGTTGGGGGGGGACAGGGATCCAATGAGCAGTTCTTC

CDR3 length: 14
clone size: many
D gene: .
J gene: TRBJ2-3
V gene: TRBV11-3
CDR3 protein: CASSLQRPTPTQYF
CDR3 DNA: TGTGCCAGCAGCTTACAAAGGCCTACTCCTACGCAGTATTTT

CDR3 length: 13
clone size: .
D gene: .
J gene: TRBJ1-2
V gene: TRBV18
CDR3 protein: CASSPDPGYGYTF
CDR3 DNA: TGTGCCAGCTCACCAGATCCGGGCTATGGCTACACCTTC

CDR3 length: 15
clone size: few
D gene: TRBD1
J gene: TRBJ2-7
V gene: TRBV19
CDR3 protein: CASSIGDRGLKEQYF
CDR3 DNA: TGTGCCAGTAGTATCGGGGACAGGGGACTGAAAGAGCAGTACTTC